The sequence of this T cell receptor beta chain was determined in a study of blood T cell repertoires in COVID-19 (dated by TCRdb to 2019 to 2021). Context from the whole study: Collaborator samples came from the United States, Italy and Spain and covered acute and convalescent phases of COVID-19. The samples were drawn from two sources: the first 160 participants of the ongoing ImmuneRACE study, and 1,254 subjects contributed by 6 global collaborators. Sample metadata almost always included a de-identified subject ID, COVID-19 status, age in years and sex. The dataset comprised deeply sampled blood TCRbeta repertoires from subjects exposed to, actively infected with, or recovered from COVID-19. The repertoires were released in a freely available public database meant as a resource for research on the immune response to SARS-CoV-2. Where available, HLA class I and class II types were obtained from metadata supplied by the sample provider rather than from assay-based typing. The prospective study material was composed of cDNA or gDNA derived from T cells, B-cell-depleted T cells, or PBMCs. Results and caveats for the whole study, not just this receptor: The quantity of clinical and demographic metadata differed by source and by participant and was supplied without curation.

Collaborating institutions collected whole blood in K2EDTA tubes following their own protocols. For TCRbeta analysis, collaborator samples were shipped as frozen whole blood, as isolated PBMCs, or as DNA extracted from either sample type. Taken from the germline V gene (reference sequence), the CDR1 and CDR2 loops are LNHNV and YYDKDF. The cysteine opens and the phenylalanine closes a CDR3 of 18 amino acids. The DNA shown is the 54-base CDR3, in frame from base 1. V trim: 6 bases; J trim: 2 bases; unmatched bases: 13. With regard to this clone: The target of this receptor is not known. No much larger clone exists at a distance of one base, and base qualities are not known.

The immunoSEQ Assay, a bias-controlled multiplex PCR, was used to amplify TCRbeta CDR3 regions from genomic DNA. The authors' analysis ran thus. The number of nucleated cells in each sample was estimated from the amplification of reference gene primers within the assay. To quantify the absolute abundance of each unique TCRbeta CDR3 rearrangement, sequence reads were collapsed and filtered. For each sample, productive Simpson clonality was calculated by taking the square root of Simpson's diversity index across productive rearrangements. TCRdb holds this immuneACCESS table with in-frame rearrangements only. Some clones are missing; in checked studies, unresolved V genes explain under half, and the rest has no known cause. The DNA was the basis for D and trimming; V, J and clone size are from that table. Counted in this sample were 95,000 to 110,000 clones; approximately 88% of them appeared once. The biggest ten clones account for around 12% of the sample.

This clonotype was obtained from a human donor in a cohort sampled during active COVID-19. The sequenced sample was peripheral blood. Recombination connected TRBV15 to TRBJ2-5; TRBD1 agrees with 12 junctional bases. The CDR3 protein is CATRSGTGGRGRQETQYF. The DNA sequence is given as TGTGCCACCAGGTCCGGGACAGGGGGCCGGGGTCGGCAAGAGACCCAGTACTTC.